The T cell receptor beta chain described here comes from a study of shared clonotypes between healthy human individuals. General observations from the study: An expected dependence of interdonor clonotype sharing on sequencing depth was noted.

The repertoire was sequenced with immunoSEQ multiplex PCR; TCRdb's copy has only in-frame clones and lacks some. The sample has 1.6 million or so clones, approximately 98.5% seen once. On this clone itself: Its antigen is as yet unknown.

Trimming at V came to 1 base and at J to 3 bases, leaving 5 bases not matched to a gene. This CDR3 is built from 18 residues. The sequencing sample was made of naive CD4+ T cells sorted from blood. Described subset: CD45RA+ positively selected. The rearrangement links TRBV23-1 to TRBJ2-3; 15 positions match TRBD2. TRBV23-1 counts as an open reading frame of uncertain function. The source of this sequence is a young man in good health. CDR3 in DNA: TGCGCCAGCAGTCAATGGACTAGCGGGAGGGCCCAAACAGATACGCAGTATTTT. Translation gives CASSQWTSGRAQTDTQYF.